Detailed here is one T cell receptor (beta chain). The sample belongs to a study of blood T cell repertoires in COVID-19. On the study more broadly: Both acute and convalescent COVID-19 samples were obtained from the United States, Italy and Spain. PBMCs, B-cell-depleted T cells, or T cells were the source of the cDNA or gDNA that made up the material.

CDR1 SQVTM and CDR2 ANQGSEA come from the germline V gene. The CDR3 is 14 amino acids. The ends were cut back, 3 bases at V and 11 bases at J, with 20 bases in the middle. Original analysis: Amplification of reference gene primers was used by the study to estimate nucleated cell counts. Profiling relied on immunoSEQ multiplex PCR, and the TCRdb table lists in-frame clones only, not all of them. V and J calls and clone size are as listed in that table; D and trimming were resolved from the DNA. The data show more than 85,000 clones, with approximately 82% seen just once and 10% held by the top ten. The V gene is TRBV29-1, the J gene TRBJ2-1, with no clear D. The sequence came from a man aged 70-80 years with acute or convalescent COVID-19. The specimen sequenced was peripheral blood. DNA for the CDR3: TGCAGCGTTGATAATGGTTCACAGCTTCGTAAGCAGTTCTTC. Its protein is CSVDNGSQLRKQFF.